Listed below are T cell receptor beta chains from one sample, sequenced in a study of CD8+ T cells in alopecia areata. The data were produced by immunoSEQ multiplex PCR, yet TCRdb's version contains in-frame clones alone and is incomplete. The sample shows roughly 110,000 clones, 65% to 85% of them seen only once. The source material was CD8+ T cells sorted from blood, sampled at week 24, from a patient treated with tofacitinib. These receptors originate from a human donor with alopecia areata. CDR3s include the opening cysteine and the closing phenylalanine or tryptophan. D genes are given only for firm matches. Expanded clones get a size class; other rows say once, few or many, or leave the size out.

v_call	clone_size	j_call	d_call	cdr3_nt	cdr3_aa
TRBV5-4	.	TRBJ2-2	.	TGTGCCAGCAGCTTGGAGTCCGGGGAGCTGTTTTTT	CASSLESGELFF
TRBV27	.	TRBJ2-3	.	TGTGCCAGCAGTTTAGGAACAGATACGCAGTATTTT	CASSLGTDTQYF
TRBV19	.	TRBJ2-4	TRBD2	TGTGCCAGTAGTGGGGCTACCGGCAGCGGGGGAACTTTTTGGGACATTCAGTACTTC	CASSGATGSGGTFWDIQYF
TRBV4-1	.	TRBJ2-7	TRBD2	TGCGCCAGCAGCCAAGAATCGTCGGGAGGGACCTACGAGCAGTACTTC	CASSQESSGGTYEQYF
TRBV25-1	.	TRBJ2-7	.	TGTGCCAGCAGCGAAAAAATGGGAAACGAGCAGTACTTC	CASSEKMGNEQYF
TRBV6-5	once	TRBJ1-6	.	TGTGCCAGCAGTTACGTGGCAGCTAATTCACCCCTCCACTTT	CASSYVAANSPLHF
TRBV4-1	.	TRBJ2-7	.	TGCGCCAGCAGCCAAGAAGGCAGTACCTACTACGAGCAGTACTTC	CASSQEGSTYYEQYF
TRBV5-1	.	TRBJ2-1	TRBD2	TGCGCCAGCAGCTTGACGGGGGGTCCCTCCTACAATGAGCAGTTCTTC	CASSLTGGPSYNEQFF
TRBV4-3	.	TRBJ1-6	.	TGCGCCAGCAGCCAAGATTGGGGGGGTTACAATTCACCCCTCCACTTT	CASSQDWGGYNSPLHF
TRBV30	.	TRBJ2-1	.	TGTGCCTGGAGTGTACTCGGGAGCTCCTACAATGAGCAGTTCTTC	CAWSVLGSSYNEQFF
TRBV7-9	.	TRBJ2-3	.	TGTGCCAGCAGCCCTGACCGCACAGATACGCAGTATTTT	CASSPDRTDTQYF
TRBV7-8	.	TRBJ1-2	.	TGTGCCAGCAGCTTAGAGGACGGTTACTACACCTTC	CASSLEDGYYTF
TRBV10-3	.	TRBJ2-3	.	TGTGCCATCCACCACGACGGCACAGATACGCAGTATTTT	CAIHHDGTDTQYF
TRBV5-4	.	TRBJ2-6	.	TGTGCCAGCAGCTTGGCGGGGAGCTCTGGGGCCAACGTCCTGACTTTC	CASSLAGSSGANVLTF
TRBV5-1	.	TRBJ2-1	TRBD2	TGCGCCAGCAACCTGACCACCGGGGGGTACTCCTACAATGAGCAGTTCTTC	CASNLTTGGYSYNEQFF
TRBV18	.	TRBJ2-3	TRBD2	TGTGCCAGCTCACCCCTCGGGACTAGCTCATGGGATACGCAGTATTTT	CASSPLGTSSWDTQYF
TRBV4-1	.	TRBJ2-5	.	TGCGCCAGCAGCCAAGACCAGTGGGAAGAGACCCAGTACTTC	CASSQDQWEETQYF
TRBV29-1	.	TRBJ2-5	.	TGCAGCGTCTGCCCCGAAGGGGTAGAGACCCAGTACTTC	CSVCPEGVETQYF
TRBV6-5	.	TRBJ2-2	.	TGTGCCAGCAGTTCCCCGGGACAAACGAACACCGGGGAGCTGTTTTTT	CASSSPGQTNTGELFF
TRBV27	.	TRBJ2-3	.	TGTGCCAGCAGTTTAACGGGGACCCGCACAGATACGCAGTATTTT	CASSLTGTRTDTQYF
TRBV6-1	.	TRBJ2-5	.	TGTGCCAGCAGTGAAGCGCAGGGGGGGCTTGCAGAGACCCAGTACTTC	CASSEAQGGLAETQYF
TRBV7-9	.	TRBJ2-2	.	TGTGCCAGCAGCGCCGAGAAGACGAACACCGGGGAGCTGTTTTTT	CASSAEKTNTGELFF
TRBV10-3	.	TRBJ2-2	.	TGTGCCATCAGTGAAGTGGCAGGGGCGGGTGGGGAGCTGTTTTTT	CAISEVAGAGGELFF
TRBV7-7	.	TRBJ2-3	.	TGTGCTAGCAGCTTAAACTTACAAGATACGCAGTATTTT	CASSLNLQDTQYF
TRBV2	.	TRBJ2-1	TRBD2	TGTGCCAGCATCGAGGGCCAGCGGGGGGGCAACAATGAGCAGTTCTTC	CASIEGQRGGNNEQFF
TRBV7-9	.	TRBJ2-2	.	TGTGCCAGCAGCCCGCCGACAGGGGAGCTGTTTTTT	CASSPPTGELFF